Listed below are T cell receptor beta chains from one sample, sequenced in a study of OX40 agonist ivuxolimab in advanced cancers. Clones were sequenced by immunoSEQ multiplex PCR, and TCRdb holds only the in-frame ones, with some missing. The table shows 100,000 to 150,000 clones, with 85% to 95% occurring only once. Sequenced here: CD4+ or CD8+ T cells sorted from blood, sampled in a trial of the OX40 agonist ivuxolimab. The source is an adult with an advanced solid tumor such as melanoma, head and neck, liver or kidney cancer. CDR3s include the opening cysteine and the closing phenylalanine or tryptophan. Each record gives: J gene, V gene, clone size, D gene, CDR3 DNA, CDR3 protein. The D gene is left open where the match is weak. Rows give clone size only sometimes, using once, few, many, or a class for an expanded clone.

J: TRBJ2-7
V: TRBV11-2
size: .
D: .
DNA: TGTGCCAGCAGCTTAGTAGGGATCGTCTACGAGCAGTACTTC
CDR3: CASSLVGIVYEQYF

J: TRBJ1-3
V: TRBV9
size: .
D: .
DNA: TGTGCCAGCAGCGTAGGATTATCAGTCTCTGGAAACACCATATATTTT
CDR3: CASSVGLSVSGNTIYF

J: TRBJ2-1
V: TRBV5-1
size: .
D: TRBD2
DNA: TGCGCCAGCAGCCCCGGTAGCGGGAACGATGAGCAGTTCTTC
CDR3: CASSPGSGNDEQFF

J: TRBJ2-5
V: TRBV11-3
size: few
D: .
DNA: TGTGCCAGCAGTATTGGCGAAGAGACCCAGTACTTC
CDR3: CASSIGEETQYF

J: TRBJ1-4
V: TRBV27
size: .
D: TRBD1
DNA: TGTGCCAGCAGAAGGGGGCTTTATGAAAAACTGTTTTTT
CDR3: CASRRGLYEKLFF

J: TRBJ1-1
V: TRBV19
size: once
D: TRBD1
DNA: TGTGCCAGTAGTATCCCAGGACAGGCAAACACTGAAGCTTTCTTT
CDR3: CASSIPGQANTEAFF

J: TRBJ2-3
V: TRBV5-1
size: .
D: TRBD1
DNA: TGCGCCAGCAGCTTGGACAGGGGATGGGCAGATACGCAGTATTTT
CDR3: CASSLDRGWADTQYF

J: TRBJ1-1
V: TRBV18
size: .
D: TRBD1
DNA: TGTGCCAGCTCACTCTCCGGGACAGGGGCTTCTGAAGCTTTCTTT
CDR3: CASSLSGTGASEAFF

J: TRBJ1-5
V: TRBV30
size: .
D: .
DNA: TGTGCCTACGATCGGGGCAATAGCAATCAGCCCCAGCATTTT
CDR3: CAYDRGNSNQPQHF

J: TRBJ2-3
V: TRBV5-4
size: .
D: .
DNA: TGTGCCAGCCGAAGCTACCGACAAGGGGATACGCAGTATTTT
CDR3: CASRSYRQGDTQYF

J: TRBJ1-1
V: TRBV28
size: .
D: .
DNA: TGTGCCAGCAGTGACGCCCAGGGGAACACTGAAGCTTTCTTT
CDR3: CASSDAQGNTEAFF

J: TRBJ1-2
V: TRBV11-2
size: .
D: .
DNA: TGTGCCAGCAGCCTGGGGTCTAACTATGGCTACACCTTC
CDR3: CASSLGSNYGYTF

J: TRBJ2-7
V: TRBV7-9
size: few
D: TRBD1
DNA: TGTGCCAGCAGCTTACCGGGACAGGGGATGTCCTACGAGCAGTACTTC
CDR3: CASSLPGQGMSYEQYF

J: TRBJ1-2
V: TRBV5-6
size: once
D: TRBD1
DNA: TGTGCCAGCAGCTTGGGACAGGGGGTTTTCTATGGCTACACCTTC
CDR3: CASSLGQGVFYGYTF

J: TRBJ2-1
V: TRBV25-1
size: .
D: TRBD2
DNA: TGTGCCAGCAGTATAGCGGGAGGGTTCATCGGTGAGCAGTTCTTC
CDR3: CASSIAGGFIGEQFF

J: TRBJ1-1
V: TRBV15
size: few
D: .
DNA: TGTGCCACCAGCAGAGACACGAACACTGAAGCTTTCTTT
CDR3: CATSRDTNTEAFF

J: TRBJ2-1
V: TRBV18
size: .
D: TRBD2
DNA: TGTGCCAGCTCACCACCGGTGGTAGCGGGAGGTGGAAATGAGCAGTTCTTC
CDR3: CASSPPVVAGGGNEQFF

J: TRBJ2-7
V: TRBV14
size: .
D: .
DNA: TGTGCCAGCAGCCAAGGGGTGGCCGAGCAGTACTTC
CDR3: CASSQGVAEQYF

J: TRBJ1-2
V: TRBV18
size: .
D: TRBD1
DNA: TGTGCCAGCTCACCGGGACAGACTAACTATGGCTACACCTTC
CDR3: CASSPGQTNYGYTF

J: TRBJ1-1
V: TRBV2
size: .
D: .
DNA: TGTGCCAGCAGTGACTCTAGACGGATCAACACTGAAGCTTTCTTT
CDR3: CASSDSRRINTEAFF

J: TRBJ1-3
V: TRBV19
size: .
D: .
DNA: TGTGCCAGTAGCCTCTCTGGAAACACCATATATTTT
CDR3: CASSLSGNTIYF

J: TRBJ2-7
V: TRBV5-1
size: once
D: TRBD1
DNA: TGCGCCAGCAGCAAAGGACAGGCGCACGAGCAGTACTTC
CDR3: CASSKGQAHEQYF

J: TRBJ1-5
V: TRBV10-2
size: .
D: .
DNA: TGCGCCAGCAGTGAGCAGTTATATAGCAATCAGCCCCAGCATTTT
CDR3: CASSEQLYSNQPQHF

J: TRBJ2-7
V: TRBV28
size: .
D: .
DNA: TGTGCCAGCAGTTTAAGCCAAGGCTACGAGCAGTACTTC
CDR3: CASSLSQGYEQYF

J: TRBJ2-7
V: TRBV30
size: once
D: .
DNA: TGTGCCTGGAGCTACAGGGCGTCCCTTTGGGAGCAGTACTTC
CDR3: CAWSYRASLWEQYF

J: TRBJ2-7
V: TRBV15
size: .
D: TRBD1
DNA: TGTGCCACCAGCAGGGGGTCAGGGGGCCACTACGAGCAGTACTTC
CDR3: CATSRGSGGHYEQYF

J: TRBJ2-3
V: TRBV15
size: .
D: .
DNA: TGTGCCACCAGCAGAGGTGGGGCACATAGCACAGATACGCAGTATTTT
CDR3: CATSRGGAHSTDTQYF

J: TRBJ2-7
V: TRBV28
size: .
D: .
DNA: TGTGCCAGCAGTTTAGGCATAGTAACCTACGAGCAGTACTTC
CDR3: CASSLGIVTYEQYF

J: TRBJ1-1
V: TRBV7-3
size: .
D: .
DNA: TGTGCCAGCAGCCCTCTGGAAAGGGCGAACACTGAAGCTTTCTTT
CDR3: CASSPLERANTEAFF

J: TRBJ2-2
V: TRBV15
size: .
D: .
DNA: TGTGCCACCAGCAGAGACCCAACCGGGGAGCTGTTTTTT
CDR3: CATSRDPTGELFF

J: TRBJ2-3
V: TRBV9
size: once
D: .
DNA: TGTGCCAGCAGCGTACAGGGTGGAGATACGCAGTATTTT
CDR3: CASSVQGGDTQYF

J: TRBJ1-4
V: TRBV7-6
size: .
D: .
DNA: TGTGCCAGCAGCGCGAACAGAGCGCGAGAAGAAAAACTGTTTTTT
CDR3: CASSANRAREEKLFF

J: TRBJ1-5
V: TRBV15
size: .
D: .
DNA: TGTGCCACCAGCAGAGACCTTTCAAATCAGCCCCAGCATTTT
CDR3: CATSRDLSNQPQHF

J: TRBJ2-4
V: TRBV4-2
size: .
D: TRBD2
DNA: TGTGCCAGCAGCCAAGATCGGGAGGGGATTCAGTACTTC
CDR3: CASSQDREGIQYF

J: TRBJ2-3
V: TRBV7-3
size: once
D: .
DNA: TGTGCCAGCAGCCCCCTGGCCGGGCGGATCACAGATACGCAGTATTTT
CDR3: CASSPLAGRITDTQYF

J: TRBJ1-2
V: TRBV19
size: few
D: .
DNA: TGTGCCAGTAGTATAGTGGTTCAGAACCATGGCTACACCTTC
CDR3: CASSIVVQNHGYTF

J: TRBJ1-2
V: TRBV27
size: .
D: .
DNA: TGTGCCAGCAGTTTCAGACAGGCAAACTATGGCTACACCTTC
CDR3: CASSFRQANYGYTF

J: TRBJ2-7
V: TRBV27
size: .
D: .
DNA: TGTGCCAGCAGTCCTCACGGATACTCCTACGAGCAGTACTTC
CDR3: CASSPHGYSYEQYF

J: TRBJ1-1
V: TRBV27
size: .
D: .
DNA: TGTGCCAGCAGTTTCCAGGAGAACACTGAAGCTTTCTTT
CDR3: CASSFQENTEAFF

J: TRBJ2-1
V: TRBV6-5
size: .
D: .
DNA: TGTGCCAGCAGTTTTGGTGGGGGGGCGCTCGATGAGCAGTTCTTC
CDR3: CASSFGGGALDEQFF

J: TRBJ1-2
V: TRBV9
size: .
D: .
DNA: TGTGCCAGCAGCGCGGGGGACGGGAAACCAAATGGCTACACCTTC
CDR3: CASSAGDGKPNGYTF

J: TRBJ1-4
V: TRBV27
size: .
D: .
DNA: TGTGCCAGCAGTTTTAACGGGGAAGGGGAAAAACTGTTTTTT
CDR3: CASSFNGEGEKLFF

J: TRBJ1-2
V: TRBV19
size: .
D: .
DNA: TGTGCCAGTAGTATCACTCCCGGGGGTGTAAACTATGGCTACACCTTC
CDR3: CASSITPGGVNYGYTF

J: TRBJ2-7
V: TRBV6-6
size: .
D: .
DNA: TGTGCCAGCAGGCGACAGGTCCCGTCCTCCTACGAGCAGTACTTC
CDR3: CASRRQVPSSYEQYF

J: TRBJ1-2
V: TRBV29-1
size: .
D: .
DNA: TGCAGCGTTGAAGATGTACACCTGAACTATGGCTACACCTTC
CDR3: CSVEDVHLNYGYTF